This TCR beta chain was obtained from a study of T cell responses to AZD1222 COVID-19 vaccine (dated by TCRdb to about 2021). With regard to the full study: Because spike-specific TCR depth and breadth did not differ between the two schedules, AZD1222 recipients who got a second dose at roughly 4 weeks were pooled with those who got a second dose at roughly 12 weeks. TCR sequencing covered approximately 230 trial participants: roughly 200 given two doses of AZD1222 and 26 given two doses of MenACWY control vaccine. Trial participants were enrolled into age subgroups of 18-55, 56-69 and 70-plus years, which contained roughly 150, 30 and 60 TCR-sequenced participants, respectively. What the research found in general, with its limitations: CD4 TCRs associated with the vaccine covered the entire spike protein, and the dominant responses were in regions 160-218 and 743-854. After two AZD1222 doses, both the breadth and the depth of spike-specific TCRs were significantly higher than at day 0 and than in MenACWY recipients. No day 14 peak-response samples were available, so repertoires were characterized only after the peak T cell response. Participants were mostly white British, with more females than males. The authors suggested clonal diversity may have been underestimated. Reportedly, almost half of the unique spike-specific TCRs recognized epitopes lying outside the regions that are mutated in the B.1.351 and B.1.1.7 variants. In the small 56-69-year group, the increase in depth fell short of significance, most likely because of low power. Only five to seven AZD1222 recipients were SARS-CoV-2 seropositive at baseline, limiting conclusions about previously exposed vaccinees.

The time point label, as the study defines it: baseline before first vaccination. Vaccinee samples were obtained from the UK trials COV001 and COV002, which included a single-blind randomized controlled phase 2/3 trial of AZD1222 (ChAdOx1 nCoV-19) in healthy adults. For TCRbeta chain sequencing, PBMC samples were collected from trial participants at day 0 and at day 28 after the second dose. The CDR3 regions of human TCRbeta chains were analyzed by immunosequencing. On the study's bioinformatics: TCRs in the repertoires were compared against a reference library of SARS-CoV-2-specific TCRs that had been generated with the MIRA antigen-specificity platform. Breadth was defined as the fraction of unique TCRs that were SARS-CoV-2-associated. Depth was defined as the fraction of total T cells that were SARS-CoV-2-associated. Using the MIRA data, each spike-specific TCR was assigned both to the spike region to which the TCR was reactive and to a CD4 or CD8 class. Log10-transformed breadth and depth values were compared by one-way ANOVA with Sidak's multiple comparisons tests. TCRdb re-hosts the immuneACCESS table, in-frame sequences only. Its copies lack some clones; in the studies checked, an unresolved V gene accounts for under half of them, and the cause for the rest is not known. That table gives V, J and clone size, and the DNA gave D and trimming. Recorded for this sample are tens of thousands of clones; roughly 90% of them occurred a single time. Of the sample, under 6.5% falls within the top ten clones.

As encoded in the germline V gene, CDR1 is SGHRS while CDR2 is YFSETQ. The CDR3 numbers 14 residues from cysteine through phenylalanine. The CDR3 DNA has 42 bases and is translated from base 1. V is cut by 0 bases and J by 4 bases, and the space between the germline ends is 5 bases. Concerning this clone: No cognate antigen has been identified for it. Per-nucleotide qualities are absent, and no much larger clonotype sits a single base away. Distinct nucleotide sequences in the sample also encode this CDR3.

Source: peripheral blood, taken on day 0 of AZD1222 vaccination. This TCR derives from an adult in good health. The rearrangement joined TRBV5-1 to TRBJ2-6; no D gene is confidently identified. The DNA is as follows: TGCGCCAGCAGCTTGGGTGGAGGGGCCAACGTCCTGACTTTC. This is translated as CASSLGGGANVLTF.